This paragraph covers one T cell receptor (beta chain) sequence. Profiled with immunoSEQ multiplex PCR; TCRdb holds only in-frame clones, not every one. The sample records approximately 150,000 clones, 70% to 90% being singletons. The sample originates from a study of control samples from healthy donors and cancer patients. The CDR3 runs 12 residues. Germline CDR1 DFQATT, CDR2 SNEGSKA (reference sequence). Between the trimmed V and J ends, which lost 3 bases and 6 bases, there was a span of 9 bases. The source of this sequence is a man between 18 and 29 years old in good health. This chain uses TRBV20-1 with TRBJ2-4; D call uncertain. Specimen: blood. CDR3 DNA sequence: TGCAGTGCTAGTCGGAAAGGAAACATTCAGTACTTC. It yields the protein CSASRKGNIQYF.